This T cell receptor (beta chain) is drawn from a study of OX40 agonist ivuxolimab in advanced cancers. About the study: Ivuxolimab, an agonist antibody against OX40 (CD134), was given to patients.

Data came from immunoSEQ multiplex PCR; TCRdb stores just in-frame clones and leaves some out. The sample shows 39,000 or so clones, roughly 90% of them seen only once. This clone has just a few counts. Its matching antigen is unknown. The V end lost 2 bases, the J end lost 6 bases, and 20 bases lay between the germline ends. The germline CDR1 and CDR2 sequences are SGHTS and YDEGEE. This CDR3 is built from 16 residues. Study-wide findings and caveats: Within 6 weeks, CD4+ and CD8+ blood T cells expanded clonally at 0.1 to 3.0 mg/kg.

The sequence was collected from an adult with an advanced solid tumor such as melanoma, head and neck, liver or kidney cancer. The input for sequencing was CD4+ or CD8+ T cells sorted from blood, taken in a trial of the OX40 agonist ivuxolimab. The rearrangement links TRBV5-8 to TRBJ2-5; D not resolved. For the CDR3, the DNA is TGTGCCAGCAGCTTTGACCCCCAGGCCGTTGGGCAGACCCAGTACTTC. Amino acids: CASSFDPQAVGQTQYF.